The clone carrying this T cell receptor (beta chain) has a count of ten or more. Its antigen is as yet unknown. TCR beta CDR3 amplification used RNA transcripts. RT-PCR with HTBI primers came first, then second-round multiplex PCR. TCRdb independently ran MiXCR on the multiplex PCR reads; one entry per CDR3 protein. The table lists over a million distinct CDR3 sequences, about 38% of them singletons. The CDR3 runs to 14 residues. Trimming took 4 bases from V and 1 from J, leaving 10 bases between them. The germline gives CDR1 SNHLY, CDR2 FYNNEI. The sample is drawn from a study of Graves' ophthalmopathy and Graves' hyperthyroidism. Regarding the study as a whole: In blood, most expanded thyroid clonotypes above 0.001 frequency were also detected.

The source material was peripheral blood or thyroid tissue (not recorded which). The origin of this receptor is an adult man with Graves' hyperthyroidism. V is TRBV2 and J is TRBJ1-1; D gene unclear. CDR3: CASSGNPGNTEAFF. In nucleotides, the CDR3 is TGTGCCAGCAGTGGGAACCCAGGGAACACTGAAGCTTTCTTT. Looking up the rest from reference TRBV2 and TRBJ1-1 gives the full variable domain: EPEVTQTPSHQVTQMGQEVILRCVPISNHLYFYWYRQILGQKVEFLVSFYNNEISEKSEIFDDQFSVERPDGSNFTLKIRSTKLEDSAMYFCASSGNPGNTEAFFGQGTRLTVV.